This T cell receptor (beta chain) derives from a study of long-term antiretroviral therapy in people with HIV. This clone showed up just once. It was version v3.0 of the immunoSEQ assay that was run at survey level. Roughly 40,000-50,000 T-cell genomes per sample were the sequencing target. Profiling relied on immunoSEQ multiplex PCR, and the TCRdb table lists in-frame clones only, not all of them. Among about 24,000 clones listed, 85% to 95% were seen once. The CDR3 has 16 amino acids. Unmatched junction bases numbered 5, after V lost 0 bases and J lost 5 bases. Germline assignment: CDR1 MNHEY and CDR2 SVGAGI.

The sequence was obtained from a woman aged 50 to 65 with HIV. The source material was unsorted PBMCs, sampled roughly 5 years after starting antiretroviral therapy. The chain is built from TRBV6-5 and TRBJ2-5; 11 nucleotides match TRBD1. CDR3 coding DNA: TGTGCCAGCAGTTACTCGGGGACAGGGGGATGGGAGACCCAGTACTTC. Translation gives CASSYSGTGGWETQYF.